This passage covers 23 T cell receptor beta chains from one sample sequenced in a study of T cells in Graves' hyperthyroidism and ophthalmopathy. Authors of the study amplified TCR beta CDR3 regions from RNA transcripts. With the HTBI primer set, the TCR CDR3 went through a first round of RT-PCR. TCRdb redid the calling of the multiplex PCR reads with MiXCR, one entry per CDR3 protein. The sample holds around 530,000 distinct CDR3 sequences, 17% seen once. The material sequenced was blood. The receptors shown here come from a woman under 30 with Graves' ophthalmopathy.

This clonotype was seen repeatedly, ten times or more. This chain links TRBV2 with TRBJ1-5; weak D call: TRBD1 (5 bases). CDR3 length: 15 amino acids. The V end was cut by 1 base, the J end by 6 bases, with 13 bases between. Germline CDR1 is SNHLY and CDR2 is FYNNEI. The CDR3 spells CASSEDGQGGQPQHF. CDR3 nucleotide sequence: TGTGCCAGCAGTGAAGATGGCCAGGGCGGTCAGCCCCAGCATTTT.

This clonotype was seen at least ten times. This chain connects TRBV20-1 to TRBJ2-7; D tentatively fits TRBD1 or TRBD2 (6 bases each). V shed 0 bases and J shed 4 bases, with 10 bases lying between them. The CDR3 covers 13 residues. The germline gives CDR1 DFQATT, CDR2 SNEGSKA (reference sequence). The CDR3 is CSARDWGAYEQYF. The CDR3 bases are TGCAGTGCTAGAGATTGGGGGGCTTACGAGCAGTACTTC.

This sequence joins TRBV25-1 and TRBJ2-5; D is possibly TRBD1 (5 bases). The CDR3 is made up of 14 amino acids. V lost 2 bases and J 5 bases, leaving 12 bases between the germline ends. The germline V gene encodes CDR1 MGHDK and CDR2 SYGVNS. The CDR3 loop reads CASSEGGAGETQYF. The CDR3 DNA reads TGTGCCAGCAGTGAAGGTGGGGCAGGGGAGACCCAGTACTTC. Drawing the rest from reference TRBV25-1 and TRBJ2-5, the complete variable domain is EADIYQTPRYLVIGTGKKITLECSQTMGHDKMYWYQQDPGMELHLIHYSYGVNSTEKGDLSSESTVSRIRTEHFPLTLESARPSHTSQYLCASSEGGAGETQYFGPGTRLLVL.

The chain carries TRBV15 and TRBJ2-4, with TRBD1 as a possible D gene (6 bases). Germline CDR1 LNHNV, CDR2 YYDKDF (reference sequence). The V gene lost 3 bases and the J gene lost 8 bases, with 11 bases spanning the gap. The CDR3 loop spans 13 amino acids. CDR3 bases: TGTGCCACCAGCAGCGGACAGAGCGACATTCAGTACTTC. Its protein is CATSSGQSDIQYF.

The V call is TRBV7-3, the J call TRBJ2-3, with 7 bases aligning to TRBD2. The junction had 8 bases not matched to a gene; V was cut back by 2 bases and J by 0 bases. The CDR3 consists of 17 residues. CDR1 SGHTA and CDR2 FQGTGA come from the germline V gene. CDR3 in amino acids: CASSLDTAGTSTDTQYF. In DNA, the CDR3 is TGTGCCAGCAGCTTAGATACAGCGGGGACGAGCACAGATACGCAGTATTTT. The full variable domain, in which reference TRBV7-3 and TRBJ2-3 provide the parts outside the CDR3, is GAGVSQTPSNKVTEKGKYVELRCDPISGHTALYWYRQSLGQGPEFLIYFQGTGAADDSGLPNDRFFAVRPEGSVSTLKIQRTERGDSAVYLCASSLDTAGTSTDTQYFGPGTRLTVL.

Ten or more counts support this clonotype. The chain uses TRBV11-2 and TRBJ2-5; D may be TRBD2 (6 bases). The CDR3 has 15 amino acids. Germline V CDR1 and CDR2: SGHAT, FQNNGV. V was shortened by 0 bases and J by 1 base, with 9 bases between the two germline ends. CDR3 nucleotide sequence: TGTGCCAGCAGCTTAGATGGGAGGAGCCAAGAGACCCAGTACTTC. It specifies CASSLDGRSQETQYF.

The sample holds many counts of this clonotype. This sequence joins TRBV27 and TRBJ2-3; possible D gene TRBD1, 6 bases. The CDR3 runs 15 residues. The germline V gene encodes CDR1 MNHEY and CDR2 SMNVEV (reference sequence). V lost 5 bases and J lost 3, with 15 bases in between. Written as DNA, the CDR3 is TGTGCCAGCAGTCTGACATGGGGGCAGACAGATACGCAGTATTTT. It encodes CASSLTWGQTDTQYF.

CDR3 nucleotide sequence: TGCGCCAGCAGCTTTCTAGCGGGAGGGCGACGTGCCGGGGAGCTGTTTTTT. The encoded protein is CASSFLAGGRRAGELFF. The rearrangement uses TRBV5-1 and TRBJ2-2; 12 bases line up with TRBD2. The V gene's germline CDR1 is SGHRS and CDR2 YFSETQ. This CDR3 is 17 amino acids long. V was pared by 2 bases and J by 6 bases, with 8 bases of the junction left unmatched.

This chain connects TRBV6-1 to TRBJ2-5, with 10 bases lining up with TRBD1. V lost 11 bases to trimming and J lost 6 bases; unmatched junction nucleotides: 9. This CDR3 region has 13 residues. Germline-derived CDR1 and CDR2 are MNHNS and SASEGT. CDR3 sequence reads: CAAGTGEKKTQYF. CDR3 nucleotides: TGTGCCGCCGGGACAGGGGAAAAAAAGACCCAGTACTTC.

This clonotype was observed a few times. At one of its ends the junction is not consistent with the germline gene, which may arise from a read error. The CDR3 here is CASSPSGRVPTDTQCF. In nucleotides, the CDR3 is TGTGCCAGCAGCCCTAGCGGGAGGGTCCCCACAGATACGCAGTGTTTT. V gene TRBV7-9 combines with J gene TRBJ2-3; 12 bases are shared with TRBD2. The V gene's germline CDR1 is SEHNR and CDR2 FQNEAQ (reference sequence). CDR3 length equals 16 residues.

This clonotype was picked up a small number of times. The J gene is TRBJ2-1, the V gene TRBV5-6; TRBD1 matches 9 bases. The V and J ends lost 6 bases and 6 bases, in that order; junction bases with no gene match: 7. The CDR3 is 14 residues long. The V gene's germline CDR1 is SGHDT and CDR2 YYEEEE. CDR3 sequence reads: CASISGTGTNEQFF. DNA of the CDR3: TGTGCCAGCATCAGCGGGACAGGGACCAATGAGCAGTTCTTC.

The rearrangement links TRBV5-4 to TRBJ2-7; 7 nucleotides align to TRBD1. V dropped 0 bases and J dropped 7; count of bases not matched to a gene: 13. This CDR3 is built from 16 residues. The germline CDR1 and CDR2 sequences are SGHNT and YYREEE (reference sequence). CDR3: CASSLAGARGFREQYF. The CDR3 DNA sequence: TGTGCCAGCAGCTTGGCCGGGGCCAGGGGGTTCAGGGAGCAGTACTTC.

This rearrangement joins TRBV18 to TRBJ2-7; 9 bases align to TRBD1. Germline trimming cut 6 bases from V and 6 bases from J; bases unmatched to any gene: 12. The CDR3 runs to 15 residues. CDR1 and CDR2 (germline): KGHSH, LQKENI. For the CDR3, the DNA is TGTGCCAGCTCTCAGAACCCGACAGGGGGTGGCGAGCAGTACTTC. Protein sequence: CASSQNPTGGGEQYF.

This clonotype was detected a few times. The DNA for the CDR3 is TGTGCTATAGAGGGGGATAGCAATCAGCCCCAGCATTTT. Translating it yields CAIEGDSNQPQHF. The genes are TRBV30 and TRBJ1-5; D may be TRBD1 (6 bases). The CDR3 spans 13 residues. Looked up from germline, CDR1 is GTSNPN and CDR2 is SVGIG (reference sequence).

The chain employs TRBV19 and TRBJ2-5; possibly TRBD1 for D (5 bases). Per germline, CDR1 LNHDA and CDR2 SQIVND (reference sequence). The V end was cut by 1 base, the J end by 0 bases, with 12 bases between. This CDR3 comprises 16 residues. CDR3 coding DNA: TGTGCCAGTAGTATAGGACAGACCCCGTACCAAGAGACCCAGTACTTC. Amino acids: CASSIGQTPYQETQYF.

The chain employs TRBV2 and TRBJ2-1, with TRBD2 identical over 15 bases. CDR1 and CDR2 from the germline V gene are SNHLY and FYNNEI. V dropped 6 bases and J dropped 13; count of bases not matched to a gene: 13. CDR3 size: 16 residues. In DNA form, the CDR3 reads TGTGCCAGCAGCGGGGGACTAGCGGGAGGCCTGGAGACCCAGTTCTTC. Its translation: CASSGGLAGGLETQFF.

In its sample, this clonotype was seen many times. J is TRBJ1-1 and V is TRBV6-6; D not resolved. The V gene lost 2 bases and the J gene lost 0 bases, with 4 bases spanning the gap. The CDR3 totals 13 residues. CDR1 and CDR2 (germline): MNHNY, SVGAGI (reference sequence). The CDR3 here is CASSYKVNTEAFF. The CDR3, as DNA: TGTGCCAGCAGTTACAAGGTGAACACTGAAGCTTTCTTT.

This clonotype occurred a few times. V is TRBV29-1 and J is TRBJ2-3, with 7 bases lining up with TRBD2. The CDR3 has 15 residues. V was pared by 1 base and J by 1 base, with 5 bases of the junction left unmatched. CDR1 SQVTM and CDR2 ANQGSEA come from the germline V gene. CDR3 DNA: TGCAGCGTTGAAGGGGCGGGGGACGGCACAGATACGCAGTATTTT. This sequence encodes CSVEGAGDGTDTQYF.

The V gene is TRBV20-1, the J gene TRBJ2-1; D possibly corresponds to TRBD1 (5 bases). V lost 0 bases to trimming and J lost 2 bases, with 8 bases between them. The germline V gene has CDR1 DFQATT and CDR2 SNEGSKA (reference sequence). The CDR3 runs to 14 residues. CDR3 sequence: CSARDPGPYNEQFF. The CDR3 coding sequence is TGCAGTGCTAGAGACCCAGGGCCCTACAATGAGCAGTTCTTC.

The chain joins TRBV9 to TRBJ2-5; the match to TRBD1 covers 7 bases. Trimming removed 0 bases from V and 4 bases from J; junction bases left unmatched: 6. This CDR3 region has 15 residues. Germline V gene data show CDR1 as SGDLS and CDR2 as YYNGEE. Here the CDR3 DNA reads TGTGCCAGCAGCGTAGAGGGGACAGTCACAGAGACCCAGTACTTC. Translating gives CASSVEGTVTETQYF.

The table lists this clonotype with a count of one. The rearrangement joins TRBV28 to TRBJ2-6, with a possible D match to TRBD2 (7 bases). CDR3 length: 16 residues. Germline assignment: CDR1 MDHEN and CDR2 SYDVKM. Deletions cut 8 bases from V and 4 bases from J, with 18 bases between. Here the CDR3 DNA reads TGTGCCAGCGCCCTAGGGGGGGCGGGGGGGGCCAACGTCCTGACTTTC. It is translated as CASALGGAGGANVLTF.

This clonotype was seen a handful of times. The rearrangement uses TRBV10-3 and TRBJ2-7; TRBD1 matches 10 bases. The germline gives CDR1 ENHRY, CDR2 SYGVKD. Germline trimming cut 6 bases from V and 4 bases from J; bases unmatched to any gene: 9. The CDR3 is 15 residues long. The CDR3 coding sequence is TGTGCCATCAGCAAACGCCGGGACAGGGGATACGAGCAGTACTTC. Protein: CAISKRRDRGYEQYF.

This chain links TRBV29-1 with TRBJ1-4; weak D call: TRBD1 (6 bases). Germline-derived CDR1 and CDR2 are SQVTM and ANQGSEA. This CDR3 contains 15 residues. V was pared by 6 bases and J by 5 bases, with 19 bases between. The CDR3 is CSVGRWGLRNEKLFF. The CDR3 DNA is TGCAGCGTCGGTCGGTGGGGGCTAAGGAATGAAAAACTGTTTTTT.